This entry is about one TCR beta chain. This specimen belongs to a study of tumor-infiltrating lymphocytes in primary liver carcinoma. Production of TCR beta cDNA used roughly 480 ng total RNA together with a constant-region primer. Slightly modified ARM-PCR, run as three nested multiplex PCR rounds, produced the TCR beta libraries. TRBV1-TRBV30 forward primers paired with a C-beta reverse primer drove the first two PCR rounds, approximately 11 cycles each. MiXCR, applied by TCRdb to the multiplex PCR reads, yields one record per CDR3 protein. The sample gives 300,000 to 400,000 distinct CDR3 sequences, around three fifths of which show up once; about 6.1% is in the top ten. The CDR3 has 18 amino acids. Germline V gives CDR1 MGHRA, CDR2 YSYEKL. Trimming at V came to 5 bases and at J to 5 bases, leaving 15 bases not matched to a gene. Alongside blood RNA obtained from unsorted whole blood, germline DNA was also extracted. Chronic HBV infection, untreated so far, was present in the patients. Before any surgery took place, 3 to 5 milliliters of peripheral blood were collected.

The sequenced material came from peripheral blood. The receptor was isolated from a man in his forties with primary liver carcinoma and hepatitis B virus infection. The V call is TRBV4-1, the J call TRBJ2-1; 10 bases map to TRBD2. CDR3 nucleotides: TGCGCCAGCAGCTCTCGGACTAGCGGAAGTTTCAGTCACAATGAGCAGTTCTTC. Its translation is CASSSRTSGSFSHNEQFF.